This is a list of T cell receptor beta chains from one sample in a study of blood T cell repertoires in COVID-19. TCRdb's table, derived via immunoSEQ multiplex PCR, lists solely in-frame clones and lacks some. This table has some 100,000 clones, around 80% appearing once. Sequenced input: peripheral blood. The receptor set was obtained from a man between 50 and 59 years old with acute or convalescent COVID-19. Each CDR3 is given with its conserved first and last residue. D genes are given only for firm matches. Some rows have no size entry. The others give once, few or many, or a class for an expanded clone.

clone_size	d_call	v_call	j_call	cdr3_aa	cdr3_nt
NA	NA	TRBV11-3	TRBJ2-7	CASSLGGELTYEQYF	TGTGCCAGCAGCTTAGGAGGCGAACTTACCTACGAGCAGTACTTC
NA	TRBD1	TRBV7-3	TRBJ1-6	CASSSTGGYNSPLHF	TGTGCCAGCAGCTCGACAGGGGGCTACAATTCACCCCTCCACTTT
NA	NA	TRBV12-3/TRBV12-4	TRBJ1-5	CASKTGDIQPQHF	TGTGCCAGCAAGACGGGAGACATTCAGCCCCAGCATTTT
NA	TRBD1	TRBV19	TRBJ2-5	CASSIRDRETQYF	TGTGCCAGTAGCATAAGGGACAGAGAGACCCAGTACTTC
NA	TRBD2	TRBV29-1	TRBJ2-7	CSVEGRGGYEQYF	TGCAGCGTTGAGGGGAGGGGAGGCTACGAGCAGTACTTC
once	NA	TRBV14	TRBJ1-6	CASSQEEVAYNSPLHF	TGTGCCAGCAGCCAAGAAGAGGTAGCCTATAATTCACCCCTCCACTTT
NA	TRBD1	TRBV5-1	TRBJ1-1	CASSLASGTGHGAFF	TGCGCCAGCAGCTTGGCTTCCGGGACAGGGCACGGGGCTTTCTTT
once	TRBD1	TRBV7-9	TRBJ2-6	CASSLTPGQPYSGANVLTF	TGTGCCAGCAGCTTAACGCCGGGACAGCCCTACTCTGGGGCCAACGTCCTGACTTTC
NA	NA	TRBV5-1	TRBJ2-5	CASSLSSLTQYF	TGCGCCAGCAGCTTGTCTTCCCTCACCCAGTACTTC
few	TRBD1	TRBV5-6	TRBJ1-6	CASSLDTGAVYNSPLHF	TGTGCCAGCAGCTTGGATACAGGGGCCGTCTATAATTCACCCCTCCACTTT
NA	TRBD1	TRBV30	TRBJ1-2	CAWSLQGARIGYTF	TGTGCCTGGAGTCTACAGGGGGCGCGTATTGGCTACACCTTC
NA	NA	TRBV11-2	TRBJ2-3	CASSPRLGISTDTQYF	TGTGCCAGCAGCCCCCGACTAGGAATCAGCACAGATACGCAGTATTTT
once	NA	TRBV6-1	TRBJ2-1	CASSERGKGSYNEQFF	TGTGCCAGCAGTGAAAGGGGAAAGGGCTCCTACAATGAGCAGTTCTTC
NA	TRBD1	TRBV7-8	TRBJ1-1	CASSYRTGGVTEAFF	TGTGCCAGCAGCTACCGGACAGGGGGAGTCACTGAAGCTTTCTTT
once	NA	TRBV9	TRBJ2-1	CASSVAGRGSYNEQFF	TGTGCCAGCAGCGTAGCGGGGCGGGGATCCTACAATGAGCAGTTCTTC
NA	TRBD2	TRBV5-1	TRBJ2-3	CASALAGVETDTQYF	TGCGCCAGCGCACTAGCGGGGGTCGAAACAGATACGCAGTATTTT
NA	TRBD2	TRBV7-7	TRBJ2-5	CASSLMASGGAETQYF	TGTGCCAGCAGCCTTATGGCTAGCGGGGGGGCGGAGACCCAGTACTTC
once	TRBD2	TRBV5-1	TRBJ2-1	CASSLGTSGRSEQFF	TGCGCCAGCAGCTTAGGGACTAGCGGGAGATCGGAGCAGTTCTTC
NA	NA	TRBV13	TRBJ2-5	CASSLRSQETQYF	TGTGCCAGCAGCTTACGGAGCCAAGAGACCCAGTACTTC
NA	NA	TRBV6-5	TRBJ2-7	CASSYQGINSYEQYF	TGTGCCAGCAGTTACCAGGGGATCAACTCCTACGAGCAGTACTTC
NA	NA	TRBV5-6	TRBJ2-3	CASSGTPTDTDTQYF	TGTGCCAGCAGCGGGACACCAACTGACACAGATACGCAGTATTTT
NA	TRBD2	TRBV3-1/TRBV3-2	TRBJ2-2	CASSQGLAGLTGELFF	TGTGCCAGCAGCCAAGGACTAGCGGGACTCACCGGGGAGCTGTTTTTT
NA	NA	TRBV6-5	TRBJ2-7	CASSYSTGEQYF	TGTGCCAGCAGTTACTCAACAGGGGAGCAGTACTTC
NA	TRBD1	TRBV24-1	TRBJ1-1	CATSEAGGTEAFF	TGTGCCACCAGTGAAGCAGGGGGCACTGAAGCTTTCTTT
NA	NA	TRBV29-1	TRBJ2-7	CSAMRPGNSYEQYF	TGCAGCGCTATGCGTCCGGGGAACTCCTACGAGCAGTACTTC
NA	NA	TRBV3-1/TRBV3-2	TRBJ1-3	CASSQGNSGNTIYF	TGTGCCAGCAGCCAAGGTAATTCTGGAAACACCATATATTTT
NA	NA	TRBV7-9	TRBJ1-1	CASSKGVTEAFF	TGTGCCAGCAGTAAGGGGGTAACTGAAGCTTTCTTT
few	NA	TRBV19	TRBJ1-2	CASTVGYGYTF	TGTGCCAGTACGGTTGGCTATGGCTACACCTTC
NA	NA	TRBV7-9	TRBJ2-2	CASSLALTRSGELFF	TGTGCCAGCAGCTTAGCCTTGACTAGATCCGGGGAGCTGTTTTTT
NA	TRBD1	TRBV5-6	TRBJ1-3	CASSSQGAGNTIYF	TGTGCCAGCAGCTCACAGGGGGCTGGAAACACCATATATTTT
many	TRBD2	TRBV11-2	TRBJ2-3	CASSPRTSGLDTQYF	TGTGCCAGCAGCCCTAGGACTAGCGGGTTAGATACGCAGTATTTT
NA	NA	TRBV19	TRBJ2-3	CASSVEGTDTQYF	TGTGCCAGTAGTGTCGAGGGCACAGATACGCAGTATTTT
NA	TRBD1	TRBV7-9	TRBJ1-5	CASSLGQGGIGNQPQHF	TGTGCCAGCAGCTTAGGCCAGGGGGGAATAGGCAATCAGCCCCAGCATTTT
NA	NA	TRBV7-9	TRBJ1-1	CASSLGWGGNTEAFF	TGTGCCAGCAGCTTAGGGTGGGGAGGGAACACTGAAGCTTTCTTT
NA	NA	TRBV9	TRBJ2-5	CASSVAGIRGSETQYF	TGTGCCAGCAGCGTAGCGGGCATAAGAGGGTCAGAGACCCAGTACTTC
NA	TRBD2	TRBV5-4	TRBJ2-7	CASSLTSGSYEQYF	TGTGCCAGCAGCTTGACTAGCGGTTCCTACGAGCAGTACTTC
NA	NA	TRBV2	TRBJ2-4	CASSEAWTVLAKNIQYF	TGTGCCAGCAGTGAAGCCTGGACAGTGCTAGCCAAAAACATTCAGTACTTC
NA	NA	TRBV5-1	TRBJ1-2	CASSTRTEVYYGYTF	TGCGCCAGCAGCACCCGGACAGAGGTTTACTATGGCTACACCTTC
NA	TRBD1	TRBV7-9	TRBJ1-2	CATAAPGQADYGYTF	TGTGCCACCGCGGCTCCGGGACAGGCAGACTATGGCTACACCTTC
NA	TRBD1	TRBV4-1	TRBJ2-7	CASSQSGTDSYEQYF	TGCGCCAGCAGCCAATCCGGGACAGACTCCTACGAGCAGTACTTC
few	NA	TRBV7-8	TRBJ1-2	CASSTERYGYTF	TGTGCCAGCAGCACCGAGAGATATGGCTACACCTTC
NA	TRBD1	TRBV28	TRBJ1-4	CASETGGQEKLFF	TGTGCCAGCGAAACAGGGGGCCAAGAAAAACTGTTTTTT